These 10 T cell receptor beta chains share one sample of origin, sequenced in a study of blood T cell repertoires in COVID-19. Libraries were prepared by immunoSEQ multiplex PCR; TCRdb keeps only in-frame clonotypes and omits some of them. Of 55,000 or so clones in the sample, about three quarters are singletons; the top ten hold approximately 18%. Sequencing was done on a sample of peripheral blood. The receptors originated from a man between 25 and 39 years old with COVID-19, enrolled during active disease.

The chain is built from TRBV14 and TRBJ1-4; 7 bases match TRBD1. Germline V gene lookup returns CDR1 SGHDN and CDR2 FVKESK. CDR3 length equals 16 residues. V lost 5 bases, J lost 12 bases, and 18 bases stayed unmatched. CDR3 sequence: CASSYKSPGLRGELFF. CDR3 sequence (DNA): TGTGCCAGCAGCTACAAGAGCCCAGGGCTCAGGGGGGAACTGTTTTTT.

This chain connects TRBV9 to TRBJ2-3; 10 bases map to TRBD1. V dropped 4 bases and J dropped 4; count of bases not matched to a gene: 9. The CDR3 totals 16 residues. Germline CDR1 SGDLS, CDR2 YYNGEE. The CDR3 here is CASSPSGTGVADTQYF. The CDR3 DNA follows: TGTGCCAGCAGCCCCTCCGGGACAGGGGTCGCAGATACGCAGTATTTT.

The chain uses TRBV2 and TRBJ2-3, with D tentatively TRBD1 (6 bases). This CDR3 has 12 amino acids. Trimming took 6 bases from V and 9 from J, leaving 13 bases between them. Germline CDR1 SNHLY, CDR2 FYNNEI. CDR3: CASRVDSWTQYF. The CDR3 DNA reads TGTGCCAGCAGGGTGGACAGTTGGACGCAGTATTTT.

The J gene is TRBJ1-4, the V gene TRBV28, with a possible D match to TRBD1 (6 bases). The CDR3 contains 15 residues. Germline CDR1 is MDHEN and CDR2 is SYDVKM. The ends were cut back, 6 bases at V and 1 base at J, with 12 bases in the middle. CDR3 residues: CASSHRQETNEKLFF. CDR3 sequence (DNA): TGTGCCAGCAGCCACCGACAGGAAACTAATGAAAAACTGTTTTTT.

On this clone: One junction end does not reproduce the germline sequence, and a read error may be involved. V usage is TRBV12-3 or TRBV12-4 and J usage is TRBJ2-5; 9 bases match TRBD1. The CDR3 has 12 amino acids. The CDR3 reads CASSIGGTGNNF. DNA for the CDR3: TGTGCCAGCAGTATTGGCGGGACAGGGAATAACTTC.

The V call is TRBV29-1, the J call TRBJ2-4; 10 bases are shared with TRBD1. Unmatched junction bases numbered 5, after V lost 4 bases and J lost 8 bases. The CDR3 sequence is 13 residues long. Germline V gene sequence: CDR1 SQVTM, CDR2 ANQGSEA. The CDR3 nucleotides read TGCAGCGTTGGGACAGGGGGTTGGGACATTCAGTACTTC. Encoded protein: CSVGTGGWDIQYF.

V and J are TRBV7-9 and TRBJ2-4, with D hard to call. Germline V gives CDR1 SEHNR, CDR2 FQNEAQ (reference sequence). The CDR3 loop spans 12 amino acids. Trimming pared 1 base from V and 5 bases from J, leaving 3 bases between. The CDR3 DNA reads TGTGCCAGCAGCTTAGGGCAAAACATTCAGTACTTC. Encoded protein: CASSLGQNIQYF.

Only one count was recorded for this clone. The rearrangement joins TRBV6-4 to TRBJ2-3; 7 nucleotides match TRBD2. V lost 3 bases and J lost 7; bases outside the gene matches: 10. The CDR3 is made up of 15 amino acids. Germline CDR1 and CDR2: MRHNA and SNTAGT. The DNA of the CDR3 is TGTGCCAGCAGTGAGGCCAGCGGGACCCAGAATACGCAGTATTTT. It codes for CASSEASGTQNTQYF.

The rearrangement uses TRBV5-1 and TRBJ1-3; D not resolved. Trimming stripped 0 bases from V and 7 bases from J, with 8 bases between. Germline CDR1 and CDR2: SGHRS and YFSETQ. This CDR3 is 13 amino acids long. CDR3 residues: CASSLEVGNTIYF. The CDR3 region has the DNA TGCGCCAGCAGCTTGGAGGTCGGGAACACCATATATTTT.

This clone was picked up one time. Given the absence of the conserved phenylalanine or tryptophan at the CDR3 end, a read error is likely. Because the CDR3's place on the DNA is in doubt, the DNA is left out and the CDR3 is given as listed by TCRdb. CDR3 loop: CASSRKANTLTRDRVL. This sequence joins TRBV6-6 and TRBJ1-2; the table gives TRBD1 as D, unverified against the DNA. The length of the CDR3 is 16 amino acids, counting both ends. CDR1 is MNHNY, CDR2 SVGAGI, per germline (reference sequence).